This T cell receptor beta chain was observed in a study of beta chain features in type 1 diabetes. Notes on the study in general: Any PCR bias toward short templates would affect both groups alike. For patients, the naive, central memory and Treg TCRB repertoires appeared more alike than for healthy donors. Cells with high TCR expression could be over-represented by cDNA sequencing.

Cell sorting via CD45RO/CCR7/CD25/CD127/CD95/CD27 was performed to obtain CD4+ naive, central memory, regulatory and stem cell-like memory cells. Reverse transcribing all isolated RNA meant expressed TCRB transcripts were sequenced. Repertoires were generated with immunoSEQ multiplex PCR, while TCRdb's copy carries only in-frame clones and drops some. The sample holds 350,000 to 450,000 clones, less than 15% seen once. This clone has a handful of counts. Its antigen remains unidentified. Trimming took 3 bases from V and 0 from J, leaving 11 bases between them. Germline CDR1 is KGHSH and CDR2 is LQKENI. CDR3 length equals 16 residues.

Specimen: naive CD4+ T cells from blood. This receptor was identified in a woman aged 18-35 years in good health. The chain couples TRBV18 to TRBJ1-4; D perhaps matches TRBD1 (6 bases). As DNA, the CDR3 is TGTGCCAGCTCACCGATGGACAGTGCAACTAATGAAAAACTGTTTTTT. The encoded protein is CASSPMDSATNEKLFF. Based on the CDR3 plus reference TRBV18 and TRBJ1-4, the full variable domain is NAGVMQNPRHLVRRRGQEARLRCSPMKGHSHVYWYRQLPEEGLKFMVYLQKENIIDESGMPKERFSAEFPKEGPSILRIQQVVRGDSAAYFCASSPMDSATNEKLFFGSGTQLSVL.